The 7 T cell receptor beta chains below all came from one sample that was sequenced in a study of T cells in Graves' hyperthyroidism and ophthalmopathy. Template material for amplifying TCR beta CDR3 regions consisted of RNA transcripts. The TCR CDR3 was amplified in a first-round RT-PCR using the HTBI primer set. One entry per CDR3 protein results from TCRdb running MiXCR on the multiplex PCR reads. This sample carries about 840,000 distinct CDR3 sequences, roughly 37% of them seen once, and the ten largest clones take 7% to 10%. Sequenced: blood. The receptors originated from a man younger than 35 with Graves' hyperthyroidism.

The chain combines TRBV12-3 or TRBV12-4 with TRBJ1-4; D call uncertain. CDR3 length: 13 amino acids. With 6 bases removed from V and 5 bases from J, the gap between germline ends came to 10 bases. The CDR3 nucleotides are TGTGCCAGCAGGATCACGGCCAATGAAAAACTGTTTTTT. It is translated as CASRITANEKLFF.

This clonotype was observed a few times. The genes are TRBV5-6 and TRBJ1-2; the D gene is possibly TRBD1 (5 bases). Looked up from germline, CDR1 is SGHDT and CDR2 is YYEEEE. The CDR3 sequence is 14 residues long. The ends were cut back, 0 bases at V and 7 bases at J, with 13 bases in the middle. CDR3 coding DNA: TGTGCCAGCAGCTTGGTCGCAGGGAGGGGTGGCTACACCTTC. Translated: CASSLVAGRGGYTF.

V and J are TRBV27 and TRBJ2-7; weak D call: TRBD1 (6 bases). This CDR3 has 14 residues. The V gene lost 5 bases and the J gene lost 4 bases, with 15 bases spanning the gap. Per the germline V gene, CDR1 is MNHEY and CDR2 is SMNVEV (reference sequence). The chain's CDR3 is CASSKQGTGYEQYF. The CDR3 coding sequence is TGTGCCAGCAGTAAGCAGGGGACGGGATACGAGCAGTACTTC.

A word on this clonotype: This may be a read error: a much more frequent sequence differs by one nucleotide. This sequence joins TRBV4-1 and TRBJ1-2; D uncertain. Trimming cost V 2 bases and J 0 bases, with 10 bases left between them. From germline, CDR1 is MGHRA and CDR2 YSYEKL. This CDR3 comprises 15 residues. Here the CDR3 DNA reads TGCGCCAGCAGCCAATTTGAGGAGGCTAACTATGGCTACACCTTC. Protein: CASSQFEEANYGYTF.

This clonotype was seen more than once but under ten times. This chain links TRBV12-3 or TRBV12-4 with TRBJ2-7, with D maybe TRBD1 (5 bases). The CDR3 loop spans 13 amino acids. Trimming pared 1 base from V and 7 bases from J, leaving 11 bases between. The CDR3 sequence: CASSLGSGMEQYF. CDR3 DNA: TGTGCCAGCAGTTTAGGGTCAGGGATGGAGCAGTACTTC.

As regards this clonotype: A clone one base away is much larger, so this may be a read error. This chain joins TRBV7-2 and TRBJ2-7; D gene ambiguous. Germline loops: CDR1 SGHTA, CDR2 FQGNSA. The CDR3 sequence is 11 residues long. The ends were cut back, 6 bases at V and 5 bases at J, with 8 bases in the middle. The CDR3 here is CASSYFHEQYF. CDR3 in DNA: TGTGCCAGCAGTTACTTCCACGAGCAGTACTTC.

A few counts support this clonotype. The J gene is TRBJ1-4, the V gene TRBV7-9; D ambiguous. Per germline, CDR1 SEHNR and CDR2 FQNEAQ (reference sequence). V lost 5 bases, J lost 8 bases, and 15 bases lay in between. The length of the CDR3 is 14 residues. CDR3 DNA: TGTGCCAGCAGCCCCGGACTCAGCGGGGAAAAACTGTTTTTT. Translating it yields CASSPGLSGEKLFF.